The rows below give T cell receptor beta chains drawn from one sample of a study of cytomegalovirus exposure and HLA in healthy donors. Clones were sequenced by immunoSEQ multiplex PCR, and TCRdb holds only the in-frame ones, with some missing. Of 110,000 to 150,000 clones in the sample, 80% were seen once. Sequencing was performed on PBMCs. These receptor sequences come from a man aged 25-40 years in good health and CMV-seronegative. Each CDR3 is given with its conserved first and last residue. D genes are given only for firm matches. The size entry is marked missing in some rows and otherwise reads once, few, many or a size class.

clone size: -; V gene: TRBV27; J gene: TRBJ2-1; D gene: TRBD1; CDR3 DNA: TGTGCCATCAATCCGTGGACAGGGGTTTCCTCTTACAATGAGCAGTTCTTC; CDR3 protein: CAINPWTGVSSYNEQFF
clone size: -; V gene: TRBV4-1; J gene: TRBJ2-1; D gene: -; CDR3 DNA: TGCGCCAGCAGCCAAGAGGGAAGCGCGGGACTCCTCAATGAGCAGTTCTTC; CDR3 protein: CASSQEGSAGLLNEQFF
clone size: -; V gene: TRBV5-1; J gene: TRBJ1-4; D gene: -; CDR3 DNA: TGCGCCAGCAGCTTGAGGGGAGGCGGTGAAAAACTGTTTTTT; CDR3 protein: CASSLRGGGEKLFF
clone size: -; V gene: TRBV28; J gene: TRBJ1-1; D gene: -; CDR3 DNA: TGTGCCAGCAGTTTCTCGGTGGGGAGGGATTTCTTT; CDR3 protein: CASSFSVGRDFF
clone size: -; V gene: TRBV7-2; J gene: TRBJ1-1; D gene: -; CDR3 DNA: TGTGCCAGCAGCTATCACCCCGAACTGATGAACACTGAAGCTTTCTTT; CDR3 protein: CASSYHPELMNTEAFF
clone size: -; V gene: TRBV30; J gene: TRBJ1-1; D gene: -; CDR3 DNA: TGTGCCTGGAGTCGAAAGGACAGACTAATGAACACTGAAGCTTTCTTT; CDR3 protein: CAWSRKDRLMNTEAFF
clone size: -; V gene: TRBV29-1; J gene: TRBJ1-2; D gene: TRBD1; CDR3 DNA: TGCAGCGCCCGGACAGGGGCAAACTATGGCTACACCTTC; CDR3 protein: CSARTGANYGYTF
clone size: -; V gene: TRBV5-4; J gene: TRBJ1-2; D gene: TRBD1; CDR3 DNA: TGTGCCAGCAGCTTGGGACAGGGGGCGATTAACTATGGCTACACCTTC; CDR3 protein: CASSLGQGAINYGYTF
clone size: -; V gene: TRBV6-1; J gene: TRBJ1-2; D gene: TRBD1; CDR3 DNA: TGTGCCAGCAACCAAGACAGGGGAGTTAACTATGGCTACACCTTC; CDR3 protein: CASNQDRGVNYGYTF
clone size: -; V gene: TRBV6-6; J gene: TRBJ2-7; D gene: TRBD1; CDR3 DNA: TGTGCCAGCAGCCCAGGGGGACCGTACGAGCAGTACTTC; CDR3 protein: CASSPGGPYEQYF
clone size: -; V gene: TRBV19; J gene: TRBJ2-2; D gene: -; CDR3 DNA: TGTGCCAGTAGTATAGATCAACTGTTCACCGGGGAGCTGTTTTTT; CDR3 protein: CASSIDQLFTGELFF
clone size: -; V gene: TRBV6-6; J gene: TRBJ2-3; D gene: TRBD2; CDR3 DNA: TGTGCCAGCACCACTAGCGGGAGGACAGATACGCAGTATTTT; CDR3 protein: CASTTSGRTDTQYF
clone size: few; V gene: TRBV29-1; J gene: TRBJ2-7; D gene: TRBD1; CDR3 DNA: TGCAGCGTTGAAGCAAGGGGGACAGGGGCCGACGAGCAGTACTTC; CDR3 protein: CSVEARGTGADEQYF
clone size: -; V gene: TRBV6-1; J gene: TRBJ2-7; D gene: TRBD1; CDR3 DNA: TGTGCCAGCAGTGGTGGGGCCGGGACAGGGGCCCTATACGAGCAGTACTTC; CDR3 protein: CASSGGAGTGALYEQYF
clone size: few; V gene: TRBV6-1; J gene: TRBJ1-5; D gene: -; CDR3 DNA: TGTGCCAGCACGGACAGAAGAGATCAGCCCCAGCATTTT; CDR3 protein: CASTDRRDQPQHF
clone size: -; V gene: TRBV19; J gene: TRBJ1-1; D gene: TRBD1; CDR3 DNA: TGTGCCAGTGGAATGACAGGGTTTGCTGAAGCTTTCTTT; CDR3 protein: CASGMTGFAEAFF
clone size: -; V gene: TRBV27; J gene: TRBJ2-7; D gene: TRBD1; CDR3 DNA: TGTGCCAGCAGTGTCACAGGGGAACAGGACGAGCAGTACTTC; CDR3 protein: CASSVTGEQDEQYF
clone size: -; V gene: TRBV30; J gene: TRBJ1-2; D gene: TRBD1; CDR3 DNA: TGTGCCTGGAGTGCGGACGAACGGACAGGGGGTGGCTACACCTTC; CDR3 protein: CAWSADERTGGGYTF
clone size: -; V gene: TRBV18; J gene: TRBJ2-7; D gene: -; CDR3 DNA: TGTGCCAGCTCATCCGACTCCTCTCCGGGTTTCTACGAGCAGTACTTC; CDR3 protein: CASSSDSSPGFYEQYF
clone size: -; V gene: TRBV7-7; J gene: TRBJ2-5; D gene: -; CDR3 DNA: TGTGCTAGCAGCTTAGTAGGCCCCGGGCTAGCCCAGTACCAAGAGACCCAGTACTTC; CDR3 protein: CASSLVGPGLAQYQETQYF
clone size: -; V gene: TRBV5-4; J gene: TRBJ1-1; D gene: -; CDR3 DNA: TGTGCCAGCAGCTTGGTCGGAGCGAACACTGAAGCTTTCTTT; CDR3 protein: CASSLVGANTEAFF
clone size: -; V gene: TRBV12-5; J gene: TRBJ1-5; D gene: -; CDR3 DNA: TGTGCTAGTGGTTTGGTACCAGGCAATCAGCCCCAGCATTTT; CDR3 protein: CASGLVPGNQPQHF
clone size: -; V gene: TRBV28; J gene: TRBJ1-5; D gene: TRBD1; CDR3 DNA: TGTGCCAGCAGTTTTTCAGGGACAGGGAGGACCCAGCATTTT; CDR3 protein: CASSFSGTGRTQHF
clone size: -; V gene: TRBV5-1; J gene: TRBJ2-2; D gene: -; CDR3 DNA: TGCGCCAGCAGCTTTCGACAGGTGGACACCGGGGAGCTGTTTTTT; CDR3 protein: CASSFRQVDTGELFF
clone size: -; V gene: TRBV18; J gene: TRBJ1-3; D gene: -; CDR3 DNA: TGTGCCAGCTCACCACGATCCCGGGGAGTCAACACCATATATTTT; CDR3 protein: CASSPRSRGVNTIYF
clone size: -; V gene: TRBV30; J gene: TRBJ2-1; D gene: -; CDR3 DNA: TGTGCTCGGACGTATCCTAGCGCGTCCTACAATGAGCAGTTCTTC; CDR3 protein: CARTYPSASYNEQFF
clone size: -; V gene: TRBV10-2; J gene: TRBJ1-2; D gene: -; CDR3 DNA: TGCGCCACCCTAGCGGGGGGCGGCTATGGCTACACCTTC; CDR3 protein: CATLAGGGYGYTF